Only one count was recorded for the clone carrying this T cell receptor (beta chain). The sample belongs to a study of blood T cell repertoires in COVID-19. For the study at large: The origin of the acute and convalescent COVID-19 samples was the United States, Italy and Spain.

In the study's own analysis: Using reference gene primer amplification, nucleated cell counts were estimated. Here immunoSEQ multiplex PCR was the method, and the copy in TCRdb shows in-frame clones only, minus some. Clonal size and the V and J genes are those of that table, whereas D and trimming came from the DNA. This sample has 200,000 to 300,000 clones; 82% occur once, and the top ten carry approximately 4.5%. The germline V gene encodes CDR1 MNHEY and CDR2 SMNVEV (reference sequence). CDR3 length equals 16 residues. Trimming removed 6 bases at V and 7 bases at J, with 22 bases between. Sequencing used peripheral blood. The chain carries TRBV27 and TRBJ1-5; perhaps TRBD1 as D (6 bases). The origin of this receptor is a woman in her 70s with acute or convalescent COVID-19. The CDR3: CASSRIGRQGSQPQHF. CDR3 DNA: TGTGCCAGCAGCCGAATCGGGAGGCAGGGGAGCCAGCCCCAGCATTTT.